A single sample is the source of the 8 T cell receptor beta chains below, sequenced in a study of post-analysis software for immune sequencing data (dated by TCRdb to the mid-2010s). Antigen specificity for these receptors is unknown. Results the study describes overall, beyond this receptor: Patients showed significantly higher frequencies than controls for roughly five TRBV segments, among them TRBV5-6, TRBV5-1 and TRBV20-1.

The library came from PCR. The reads were generated on an Illumina HiSeq 2500. To reduce PCR and sequencing biases, unique molecular identifiers were built into the TCR beta cDNA libraries. The raw public reads went through TCRdb reprocessing: fastp at Q25, MiXCR clone calling, in-frame beta chains kept. Under each unique CDR3 protein, matching rows form one entry showing the most common genes and DNA. Within this sample are roughly 730,000 distinct CDR3 sequences, with 25% to 30% of them counted one time only. Roughly 0.57% of the sample belongs to the ten largest clones. Sequencing was done on a sample of blood. Every receptor here comes from a girl aged 10-17 years with multiple sclerosis.

Ten or more counts support this clonotype. The J gene is TRBJ2-1, the V gene TRBV15; TRBD2 aligns across 10 bases. J was trimmed by 7 bases and V by 0 bases; bases with no gene match: 9. This CDR3 is built from 17 residues. Germline CDR1 is LNHNV and CDR2 is YYDKDF (reference sequence). The CDR3 is CATSRDRLAGVRNEQFF. The CDR3 coding sequence is TGTGCCACCAGCAGAGATCGGCTAGCGGGGGTCAGGAATGAGCAGTTCTTC.

This clonotype was seen a handful of times. The J gene is TRBJ2-7, the V gene TRBV29-1, with 12 bases identical to TRBD2. The CDR3 has 15 residues. CDR1 is SQVTM, CDR2 ANQGSEA, per germline. V shed 6 bases and J 1 base; nucleotides not matched to a gene: 7. Here the CDR3 reads CSVGGLAGPSYEQYF. In nucleotides, the CDR3 is TGCAGCGTGGGGGGACTAGCGGGCCCATCCTACGAGCAGTACTTC.

The chain recombines TRBV20-1 with TRBJ1-1; D uncertain. The CDR3 spans 16 residues. The germline gives CDR1 DFQATT, CDR2 SNEGSKA (reference sequence). The V end lost 3 bases, the J end lost 0 bases, and 17 bases lay between the germline ends. CDR3 residues: CSASAARRPMNTEAFF. CDR3 in DNA: TGCAGTGCTAGTGCCGCCAGGAGGCCCATGAACACTGAAGCTTTCTTT.

The chain is built from TRBV7-2 and TRBJ2-7, with D possibly matching TRBD2 (5 bases). The V end was cut by 1 base, the J end by 3 bases, with 10 bases between. Germline CDR1 is SGHTA and CDR2 is FQGNSA. This CDR3 has 14 residues. Written as DNA, the CDR3 is TGTGCCAGCAGCTTAGATGACTACCTCTACGAGCAGTACTTC. This gives the protein CASSLDDYLYEQYF.

This chain joins TRBV25-1 and TRBJ2-1; maybe TRBD2 (6 bases). The germline gives CDR1 MGHDK, CDR2 SYGVNS. The CDR3 is made up of 18 amino acids. Trimming took off 5 bases at V and 4 bases at J, with 24 bases between the two ends. The CDR3 spells CASSSEFAGSRIYNEQFF. The CDR3, as DNA: TGTGCCAGCAGTTCGGAGTTCGCGGGGAGTCGGATATACAATGAGCAGTTCTTC.

This chain links TRBV20-1 with TRBJ2-5, with 12 positions matching TRBD2. The CDR3 length is 16 residues. In germline, CDR1 is DFQATT, CDR2 SNEGSKA (reference sequence). V lost 5 bases, J lost 1 base, and 8 bases stayed unmatched. The chain's CDR3 is CSAFRLAGVSQETQYF. CDR3 nucleotides: TGCAGTGCTTTCCGACTAGCGGGAGTTTCCCAAGAGACCCAGTACTTC.

Concerning this clonotype itself: This clone may be a read error of a much larger clone one base away. This chain joins TRBV27 and TRBJ1-2; 8 positions match TRBD1. The length of the CDR3 is 19 residues. CDR1 is MNHEY, CDR2 SMNVEV, per germline (reference sequence). V dropped 2 bases and J dropped 2; count of bases not matched to a gene: 16. CDR3 DNA: TGTGCCAGCAGTTTAAACGGCAATCCAGGGGGCGATCGGAACTATGGCTACACCTTC. It is translated as CASSLNGNPGGDRNYGYTF.

The chain has TRBV20-1 and TRBJ1-2, with a weak D call TRBD1 (6 bases). Per the germline V gene, CDR1 is DFQATT and CDR2 is SNEGSKA (reference sequence). The CDR3 extends over 14 amino acids. The ends were cut back, 0 bases at V and 4 bases at J, with 12 bases in the middle. The CDR3 DNA reads as TGCAGTGCTAGAGATCGAGGGGACATCTATGGCTACACCTTC. As protein: CSARDRGDIYGYTF.